The 5 T cell receptor beta chains listed next were all sequenced from one sample in a study of T cells in Graves' hyperthyroidism and ophthalmopathy. The source material, RNA transcripts, was used to amplify TCR beta CDR3 regions. The HTBI primer set drove a first-round RT-PCR of the TCR CDR3. TCRdb re-derived calls from the multiplex PCR reads in MiXCR, one entry per CDR3 protein. The table records around 520,000 distinct CDR3 sequences, approximately 15% of them present only once. The sample consisted of blood. These receptors were obtained from a woman in her thirties or forties with Graves' hyperthyroidism.

This clonotype has ten or more counts. The V gene is TRBV7-2, the J gene TRBJ1-3; weak D call: TRBD1 (5 bases). Germline CDR1 SGHTA, CDR2 FQGNSA. Trimming removed 2 bases at V and 2 bases at J, with 13 bases between. This CDR3 region has 16 residues. The CDR3 spells CASSLPSGGAGNTIYF. CDR3 nucleotides: TGTGCCAGCAGCTTACCGAGCGGGGGTGCTGGAAACACCATATATTTT.

In its sample, this clonotype was seen many times. The V call is TRBV28, the J call TRBJ1-6, with 8 bases lining up with TRBD1. J gave up 9 bases and V 5 bases, and 6 bases lay outside the gene matches. From germline, CDR1 is MDHEN and CDR2 SYDVKM. The CDR3 runs 14 residues. The CDR3 here is CASSAGTGASPLHF. The CDR3 DNA sequence: TGTGCCAGCAGTGCCGGGACAGGTGCTTCACCCCTCCACTTT.

This sequence joins TRBV12-5 and TRBJ2-1; 9 positions match TRBD1. The CDR3 loop spans 15 amino acids. Germline CDR1 is LGHNT and CDR2 is FRNRAP. After removal of 6 bases from V and 0 bases from J, the junction contained 3 bases not matched to a gene. In DNA form, the CDR3 reads TGTGCTAGTGGCCTACAGGGGGCCTCCTACAATGAGCAGTTCTTC. Translating it yields CASGLQGASYNEQFF.

The chain employs TRBV20-1 and TRBJ2-7; D is possibly TRBD1 (6 bases). Germline values: CDR1 DFQATT, CDR2 SNEGSKA (reference sequence). CDR3 length equals 11 residues. The chain's CDR3 is CRVAGEYEQYF. In DNA form, the CDR3 reads TGCAGGGTCGCAGGGGAGTACGAGCAGTACTTC.

The table lists this clonotype with many counts. This chain uses TRBV5-5 with TRBJ2-3; D might be TRBD2 (6 bases). Germline CDR1 and CDR2: SGHKS and YYEKEE (reference sequence). V shed 3 bases and J shed 2 bases, with 16 bases lying between them. This CDR3 comprises 16 residues. The CDR3 nucleotides are TGTGCCAGCAGCTGGGGCGGAGCGGGTGTCACAGATACGCAGTATTTT. This encodes CASSWGGAGVTDTQYF.